These 11 T cell receptor beta chains were all obtained from the same sample, sequenced in a study of cytomegalovirus exposure and HLA in healthy donors. Researchers ran the PCR with 60 Vbeta and 13 Jbeta primers. Measured with immunoSEQ multiplex PCR; TCRdb has only the in-frame clones, and not every one. The data contain under 200,000 clones, around 76% of them singletons. Sequencing was performed on PBMCs. These receptors all come from a middle-aged man in good health and CMV-seronegative.

This clone was found a few times. The gene calls are TRBV7-9 and TRBJ2-2; TRBD2 aligns across 9 bases. The CDR3 is 15 amino acids. V lost 5 bases to trimming and J lost 4 bases; unmatched junction nucleotides: 5. Germline loops: CDR1 SEHNR, CDR2 FQNEAQ (reference sequence). CDR3 sequence (DNA): TGTGCCAGCAGCCATACTAGCGGGCCCACCGGGGAGCTGTTTTTT. Amino acids: CASSHTSGPTGELFF.

In its sample, this clone was seen a few times. The chain is built from TRBV28 and TRBJ2-7, with TRBD1 matching 7 bases. Looked up from germline, CDR1 is MDHEN and CDR2 is SYDVKM. Trimming at V came to 5 bases and at J to 3 bases, leaving 10 bases not matched to a gene. This CDR3 has 15 amino acids. As DNA, the CDR3 is TGTGCCAGCAGTCCGCCACAGGGGTCCATCTACGAGCAGTACTTC. The encoded protein is CASSPPQGSIYEQYF.

This clone was found a few times. The J gene is TRBJ1-5, the V gene TRBV7-8; tentative D call: TRBD1 (6 bases). V was shortened by 5 bases and J by 1 base, with 12 bases between the two germline ends. Germline V gives CDR1 SGHVS, CDR2 FQNEAQ. The CDR3 is 15 residues long. The CDR3 coding sequence is TGTGCCAGCAGCCCCCGGACAGCCAGCAATCAGCCCCAGCATTTT. Amino acids: CASSPRTASNQPQHF.

The chain employs TRBV9 and TRBJ2-2; 8 positions match TRBD2. The CDR3 covers 15 residues. V gave up 4 bases and J gave up 1 base; unmatched junction bases: 3. CDR1 and CDR2 (germline): SGDLS, YYNGEE. Here the CDR3 reads CASSPLAGNTGELFF. The DNA of the CDR3 is TGTGCCAGCAGCCCCCTAGCGGGGAACACCGGGGAGCTGTTTTTT.

The gene calls are TRBV5-1 and TRBJ2-7; 9 bases fit TRBD1. The V gene's germline CDR1 is SGHRS and CDR2 YFSETQ. The J segment lost 4 bases and the V segment lost 5 bases, leaving 10 bases of the junction unmatched. There are 15 residues in the CDR3. The CDR3 is CASSPTGTGYYEQYF. The CDR3, as DNA: TGCGCCAGCAGTCCCACCGGGACAGGGTATTACGAGCAGTACTTC.

J is TRBJ2-1 and V is TRBV5-8; D remains unclear. This CDR3 has 15 amino acids. Germline values: CDR1 SGHTS, CDR2 YDEGEE. V was pared by 6 bases and J by 0 bases, with 13 bases between. The CDR3 bases are TGTGCCAGCATCCTTGGTTCCAGCTCCTACAATGAGCAGTTCTTC. Translated, it gives CASILGSSSYNEQFF.

The chain uses TRBV6-6 and TRBJ2-2, with D maybe TRBD1 (6 bases). This CDR3 is built from 16 residues. The germline V and J ends were trimmed by 6 bases and 4 bases, with 18 bases remaining between them. Germline V gives CDR1 MNHNY, CDR2 SVGAGI (reference sequence). The DNA for the CDR3 is TGTGCCAGCAGAAACAATCTAGCAGGGGTCACCGGGGAGCTGTTTTTT. Translation gives CASRNNLAGVTGELFF.

This clone showed up just a few times. The DNA for the CDR3 is TGCAGCGTTGGGACAGCCTACGAGCAGTACTTC. The encoded protein is CSVGTAYEQYF. This chain uses TRBV29-1 with TRBJ2-7; weak D call: TRBD1 (6 bases). The CDR3 spans 11 residues. CDR1 SQVTM and CDR2 ANQGSEA come from the germline V gene. Trimming cost V 4 bases and J 2 bases, with 6 bases left between them.

This chain uses TRBV6-1 with TRBJ2-7, with TRBD1 as a possible D gene (6 bases). The CDR3 is 13 amino acids. CDR1 MNHNS and CDR2 SASEGT come from the germline V gene. Trimming removed 8 bases at V and 4 bases at J, with 15 bases between. The CDR3 loop is CASRDIRDYEQYF. In nucleotides, the CDR3 is TGTGCCAGCCGGGACATTAGGGATTACGAGCAGTACTTC.

This chain uses TRBV9 with TRBJ2-5; 7 nucleotides align to TRBD2. The V and J ends lost 4 bases and 4 bases, in that order; junction bases with no gene match: 10. The CDR3 runs to 15 residues. CDR1 and CDR2 from the germline V gene are SGDLS and YYNGEE. The chain's CDR3 is CASSPGREKRETQYF. As DNA, the CDR3 is TGTGCCAGCAGCCCAGGGCGGGAGAAGCGAGAGACCCAGTACTTC.

CDR3: CASSPRGKGQPQHF. For the CDR3, the DNA is TGTGCCAGCTCTCCCAGGGGGAAGGGTCAGCCCCAGCATTTT. The rearrangement joins TRBV2 to TRBJ1-5; TRBD1 matches 7 bases. Germline V gene lookup returns CDR1 SNHLY and CDR2 FYNNEI. The CDR3 has 14 amino acids. V dropped 8 bases and J dropped 6; count of bases not matched to a gene: 10.